This T cell receptor beta chain was documented in a study of Ad26.COV2.S vaccination and SARS-CoV-2 variants (dated by TCRdb to 2020 to 2023). Study-wide context: Donors in the vaccine arm were drawn from COV1001, a phase I-IIa trial of Ad26.COV2.S in healthy adults that was multicentre, randomized, double-blind and placebo-controlled. Ad26.COV2.S was administered intramuscularly at a dose of 5x10^10 or 1x10^11 viral particles, either as one shot or as two shots given 56 days apart. TCRbeta repertoire sequencing served as the tool for gauging how specific and how broad the SARS-CoV-2-reactive T cell receptors were following Ad26.COV2.S vaccination. The TCR-sequenced set comprised approximately 32 samples: around 20 Ad26.COV2.S vaccine recipients, 5 placebo recipients and 8 SARS-CoV-2 convalescent individuals. Trial participants were randomized into five groups of five, in which low-dose or high-dose Ad26.COV2.S was given once or twice, or placebo was given on both occasions. Throughout the experiments and outcome assessment, investigators stayed blinded to trial group allocation. Points the paper makes about the study in general: Comparing responses between vaccine doses or regimens was not something the study was powered to do. Spike-specific TCR breadth was higher in Ad26.COV2.S recipients than in placebo recipients (P = 0.0014). Vaccine and placebo recipients had comparable non-spike TCR breadth, which fits with the vaccine containing only spike. It was noted by the authors that total T cell responses may have been underestimated by the TCR breadth and depth analyses. After vaccination, spike-specific CD8+ and CD4+ T cell responses were reported to show substantial breadth.

The CDR3 runs 13 amino acids, cysteine and phenylalanine included. The sequence is cut down to CDR3 DNA, 39 bases in frame from base 1. In the germline V gene, CDR1 corresponds to SGHRS and CDR2 to YFSETQ. V lost 3 bases and J lost 8 bases, and the count of bases not matched to a germline gene is 4. The immunoSEQ Assay was the method used to sequence TCRbeta CDR3 regions. After extraction, genomic DNA underwent amplification by bias-controlled multiplex PCR, followed by high-throughput sequencing. Turning to the authors' computational methods: To quantify the absolute abundance of every unique TCRbeta CDR3 region, sequences were collapsed and filtered. T cell fraction was estimated by normalizing TCRbeta template counts to usable DNA, with usable DNA measured through amplification of reference genes found in all nucleated cells. Repertoire TCRs were annotated as SARS-CoV-2-specific when V gene, CDR3 amino acid sequence and J gene were exactly matched to a known reactive TCR set. MIRA supplied the reference SARS-CoV-2 TCR set, which was filtered for enrichment in COVID-19-positive ImmuneCODE repertoires so that public or cross-reactive TCRs were removed. Using the MIRA antigens, annotated TCRs were further analysed by specific ORF or by position within an ORF. Breadth was defined as the number of annotated unique rearrangements divided by the total number of unique productive rearrangements, and depth was defined as the summed frequency of the annotated unique rearrangements. TCR breadth was compared between groups using two-sided Wilcoxon rank-sum tests. This immuneACCESS table, as held by TCRdb, lists in-frame sequences with V and J called but not all clones. Of the missing ones, under half trace to an unresolved V gene in checked studies; the others have no known cause. From that table come the V and J calls and clone size; the DNA was used to work out D and trimming. This sample holds roughly 400,000 clones; about 90% were observed only once. More than 3.5% of the sample is in the top ten clones.

Comments on this clone: The antigen it recognizes is unknown. The record has no base qualities; no much larger clone is one base away.

Explained via the paper, the treatment or condition label denotes: roughly 20 received Ad26.COV2.S at low or high dose, single or two shots; about 5 received placebo; per-sample allocation not given. For vaccine and placebo recipients, repertoires were sequenced using samples collected on day 63 after the first injection. Between 29 July and 7 August 2020, Cohort 1b enrolled around 25 adults aged 18-55 years at one site in Boston, USA. As a vaccine, Ad26.COV2.S was a replication-incompetent adenovirus type 26 vector that expressed a prefusion-stabilized SARS-CoV-2 spike protein derived from the original Wuhan strain.

The sequence is built from TRBV5-1 and TRBJ1-2, with 10 bases matching TRBD1. The source material was peripheral blood, sampled in a trial of Ad26.COV2.S vaccine versus placebo. The sequence derives from a person aged 18-65 years who received the Ad26.COV2.S COVID-19 vaccine or a placebo. The CDR3: CASSYGQGDGYTF. The nucleotide sequence reads as follows: TGCGCCAGCAGCTACGGACAGGGGGACGGCTACACCTTC.